The 18 T cell receptor beta chains below come from one sample, sequenced in a study of blood T cell repertoires in COVID-19. Produced via immunoSEQ multiplex PCR; TCRdb's table is partial and in-frame only. The sample gives 450,000 to 500,000 clones, about nine tenths of which show up once; approximately 8% is in the top ten. Sequenced material: PBMCs or T cells enriched from blood (not recorded which). The origin of the receptors is a woman aged 55-70 years who had recovered from COVID-19.

For the CDR3, the DNA is TGCGCCAGCAGCCGGACAGGGAACGTATTGAACACTGAAGCTTTCTTT. It specifies CASSRTGNVLNTEAFF. The chain recombines TRBV5-1 with TRBJ1-1, with 8 bases fitting TRBD1. The germline V gene has CDR1 SGHRS and CDR2 YFSETQ. The CDR3 has 16 amino acids. After removal of 4 bases from V and 0 bases from J, the junction contained 8 bases not matched to a gene.

The chain uses TRBV24-1 and TRBJ2-3, with 7 positions matching TRBD2. The length of the CDR3 is 14 residues. The V gene end was trimmed by 6 bases and the J gene end by 0 bases; junction bases not matched to a gene: 2. Per the germline V gene, CDR1 is KGHDR and CDR2 is SFDVKD. The CDR3 coding sequence is TGTGCCACCAGTTCTAGCGGTAGCACAGATACGCAGTATTTT. Residues: CATSSSGSTDTQYF.

The chain joins TRBV27 to TRBJ2-5; the D gene is possibly TRBD1 (5 bases). Germline CDR1 reads MNHEY; CDR2 reads SMNVEV (reference sequence). The CDR3 totals 15 residues. Trimming removed 0 bases from V and 5 bases from J, with 13 bases in between. CDR3 loop: CASSLSPGPWETQYF. CDR3 nucleotide sequence: TGTGCCAGCAGTTTATCTCCAGGGCCTTGGGAGACCCAGTACTTC.

This clone was seen a handful of times. The chain uses TRBV7-2 and TRBJ1-6, with 7 bases matching TRBD1. The CDR3 is 15 residues long. CDR1 is SGHTA and CDR2 is FQGNSA in the germline V gene. V was pared by 7 bases and J by 8 bases, with 11 bases of the junction left unmatched. In DNA form, the CDR3 reads TGTGCCAGCAATCCACAGGGGACGGGGGATTCACCCCTCCACTTT. The encoded protein is CASNPQGTGDSPLHF. Filled out from reference TRBV7-2 and TRBJ1-6, the complete variable domain reads GAGVSQSPSNKVTEKGKDVELRCDPISGHTALYWYRQSLGQGLEFLIYFQGNSAPDKSGLPSDRFSAERTGGSVSTLTIQRTQQEDSAVYLCASNPQGTGDSPLHFGNGTRLTVT.

This sequence joins TRBV7-8 and TRBJ1-5, with D perhaps TRBD1 (6 bases). The ends were cut back, 1 base at V and 8 bases at J, with 12 bases in the middle. The CDR3 totals 14 residues. Germline V gene data show CDR1 as SGHVS and CDR2 as FQNEAQ. CDR3 in amino acids: CASSLVGAQKPQHF. The CDR3 nucleotides read TGTGCCAGCAGCTTAGTGGGGGCGCAGAAGCCCCAGCATTTT.

This clone was observed once. The chain employs TRBV27 and TRBJ2-5; 12 positions agree with TRBD1. The germline gives CDR1 MNHEY, CDR2 SMNVEV (reference sequence). V dropped 7 bases and J dropped 5; count of bases not matched to a gene: 5. The CDR3 is 14 residues long. CDR3 in amino acids: CASKGTGGLETQYF. In DNA, the CDR3 is TGTGCCAGCAAAGGGACAGGGGGCTTGGAGACCCAGTACTTC.

The J gene is TRBJ2-3, the V gene TRBV11-2, with D perhaps matching TRBD1 (5 bases). The germline V and J ends were trimmed by 1 base and 6 bases, with 20 bases remaining between them. The CDR3 is 17 residues long. In germline, CDR1 is SGHAT, CDR2 FQNNGV. In nucleotides, the CDR3 is TGTGCCAGCAGCTTAGCCTCAGGGTCGAAAAGAAGTGATACGCAGTATTTT. Translating it yields CASSLASGSKRSDTQYF.

In this sample, this clone turned up once. V usage is TRBV24-1 and J usage is TRBJ1-1; D ambiguous. Trimming cost V 4 bases and J 7 bases, with 12 bases left between them. There are 13 residues in the CDR3. Germline V gives CDR1 KGHDR, CDR2 SFDVKD. The CDR3 nucleotides read TGTGCCACCAGTGACCCTTCCACTGGTGAAGCTTTCTTT. It specifies CATSDPSTGEAFF.

This chain connects TRBV30 to TRBJ1-2, with D tentatively TRBD1 (6 bases). The V end lost 7 bases, the J end lost 3 bases, and 9 bases lay between the germline ends. The germline V gene has CDR1 GTSNPN and CDR2 SVGIG (reference sequence). The CDR3 length is 11 residues. The CDR3 nucleotides read TGTGCCTCGGGACACTACTATGGCTACACCTTC. Translated, it gives CASGHYYGYTF.

This clone was picked up a small number of times. The rearrangement joins TRBV5-1 to TRBJ1-5, with 9 nucleotides matching TRBD1. CDR1 and CDR2 (germline): SGHRS, YFSETQ. This CDR3 is 16 amino acids long. With V trimmed by 4 bases and J by 7 bases, 12 bases remained unmatched. For the CDR3, the DNA is TGCGCCAGCAGCCCCTCGGGACAGGGAGGCGGACAGCCCCAGCATTTT. Translated: CASSPSGQGGGQPQHF.

As regards this clone: Distinct nucleotide sequences in the sample also encode this CDR3. The chain has TRBV5-1 and TRBJ1-2; no definite D call. The CDR3 consists of 13 residues. Trimming pared 0 bases from V and 3 bases from J, leaving 6 bases between. Looked up from germline, CDR1 is SGHRS and CDR2 is YFSETQ. The chain's CDR3 is CASSLAGDYGYTF. The CDR3 DNA reads as TGCGCCAGCAGCTTGGCCGGGGACTATGGCTACACCTTC.

The chain combines TRBV10-2 with TRBJ1-1; D gene unclear. The CDR3 consists of 17 residues. Germline CDR1 is WSHSY and CDR2 is SAAADI. V gave up 5 bases and J gave up 7 bases, with 26 bases separating them. As DNA, the CDR3 is TGCGCCAGCAGTCCACAGACTACCCCCCCGTTTAGTGTTGAAGCTTTCTTT. This gives the protein CASSPQTTPPFSVEAFF.

This clone has only one observation. Written as DNA, the CDR3 is TGTGCCAGCAGTCGTCAGGGTTTGTACGAGCAGTACTTC. Translating it yields CASSRQGLYEQYF. J is TRBJ2-7 and V is TRBV7-9, with D tentatively TRBD1 (5 bases). V was clipped by 6 bases and J by 4 bases, with 13 bases between them. The CDR3 contains 13 residues. The germline CDR1 and CDR2 sequences are SEHNR and FQNEAQ (reference sequence). The variable domain in full, with the rest retrieved from reference TRBV7-9 and TRBJ2-7, is DTGVSQNPRHKITKRGQNVTFRCDPISEHNRLYWYRQTLGQGPEFLTYFQNEAQLEKSRLLSDRFSAERPKGSFSTLEIQRTEQGDSAMYLCASSRQGLYEQYFGPGTRLTVT.

Written as DNA, the CDR3 is TGCAGCGTCCGACAGGGAACCACCGGGGAGCTGTTTTTT. Translation gives CSVRQGTTGELFF. The chain couples TRBV29-1 to TRBJ2-2, with 7 bases identical to TRBD1. CDR3 length equals 13 residues. Germline CDR1 is SQVTM and CDR2 is ANQGSEA. Germline trimming cut 6 bases from V and 4 bases from J; bases unmatched to any gene: 5.

This sequence joins TRBV24-1 and TRBJ2-3, with TRBD1 identical over 9 bases. This CDR3 spans 14 amino acids. Trimming removed 7 bases from V and 8 bases from J; junction bases left unmatched: 9. Germline V gene data show CDR1 as KGHDR and CDR2 as SFDVKD. For the CDR3, the DNA is TGTGCCACCAGCAGACAGGGGGGCGGCGGTACGCAGTATTTT. Translating gives CATSRQGGGGTQYF.

The chain combines TRBV30 with TRBJ1-2; 8 bases are a match to TRBD1. The CDR3 consists of 14 residues. V was clipped by 2 bases and J by 5 bases; unmatched bases: 7. Germline assignment: CDR1 GTSNPN and CDR2 SVGIG (reference sequence). CDR3 protein: CAWSKAGGKYGYTF. The DNA for the CDR3 is TGTGCCTGGAGTAAAGCAGGGGGCAAATATGGCTACACCTTC.

The genes are TRBV4-1 and TRBJ2-3; 9 nucleotides align to TRBD1. The CDR3 is 15 amino acids. V lost 6 bases and J lost 2; bases outside the gene matches: 6. Per the germline V gene, CDR1 is MGHRA and CDR2 is YSYEKL. Here the CDR3 DNA reads TGCGCCAGCAGGCATGGGGACAGGGACACAGATACGCAGTATTTT. Its protein is CASRHGDRDTDTQYF.

As DNA, the CDR3 is TGTGCCAGCAGCCAGGGAACTCAGGGATACGAGCAGTACTTC. This translates into CASSQGTQGYEQYF. This chain connects TRBV4-2 to TRBJ2-7; D might be TRBD1 (5 bases). Germline V gene sequence: CDR1 LGHNA, CDR2 YNFKEQ. Deletions cut 3 bases from V and 4 bases from J, with 13 bases between. There are 14 residues in the CDR3.